This paragraph covers one TCR beta chain sequence. Its antigen is undetermined. This sample was taken from a study of shared clonotypes between healthy human individuals. Across the whole study: The people who gave samples were two women and a few men aged 18 to 49.

Study-level results: The researchers took only blood, and tissue repertoires probably look different. For sorted subsets, rarefaction showed incomplete sequencing despite large depth. Against clonotypes common to all four donors, non-shared ones had lower generation probabilities.

The length of the CDR3 is 18 residues. After removal of 4 bases from V and 4 bases from J, the junction contained 8 bases not matched to a gene. Germline V CDR1 and CDR2: SGHAT, FQNNGV. Sequencing used immunoSEQ multiplex PCR; TCRdb keeps in-frame clones, though not all of them. Seen here are around 100,000 clones, around two thirds observed once, and the top ten hold 45%. The TCR originated in a man aged 25 to 40 in good health. The chain recombines TRBV11-2 with TRBJ2-6; 12 nucleotides match TRBD2. Sequenced input: memory CD8+ T cells sorted from blood. Stated subset: CD45RO+ cells pooled with CCR7-negative TemRA cells. CDR3 coding DNA: TGTGCCAGCAGCTCCAGACTAGCGGGAGTCGTCGGGGCCAACGTCCTGACTTTC. This codes for CASSSRLAGVVGANVLTF.